The 24 T cell receptor beta chains below were found in one sample sequenced in a study of T cells in Graves' hyperthyroidism and ophthalmopathy. TCR beta CDR3 regions were amplified from RNA. Researchers ran a first-round RT-PCR on the TCR CDR3 using the HTBI primer set. Via MiXCR, TCRdb re-called the multiplex PCR reads, giving one row per CDR3 protein. The sample has hundreds of thousands of distinct CDR3 sequences, 40% to 55% seen once. The sample consisted of peripheral blood or thyroid tissue (not recorded which). These receptors were obtained from an adult man with Graves' disease, either hyperthyroidism or ophthalmopathy (not recorded which).

The chain is built from TRBV24-1 and TRBJ2-7, with 7 bases that match TRBD2. CDR3 length equals 16 residues. The V gene end was trimmed by 6 bases and the J gene end by 3 bases; junction bases not matched to a gene: 13. Per the germline V gene, CDR1 is KGHDR and CDR2 is SFDVKD. The CDR3 region has the DNA TGTGCCACCAGTTCACCACGCGGGAGCACAGGCTACGAGCAGTACTTC. It yields the protein CATSSPRGSTGYEQYF.

The V call is TRBV2, the J call TRBJ1-1; possible D gene TRBD1, 6 bases. The CDR3 totals 14 residues. Germline CDR1 and CDR2: SNHLY and FYNNEI. The V gene lost 5 bases and the J gene lost 3 bases, with 13 bases spanning the gap. The CDR3 protein is CASSQGHLYTEAFF. CDR3 nucleotides: TGTGCCAGCAGTCAGGGACACCTGTACACTGAAGCTTTCTTT.

The chain carries TRBV20-1 and TRBJ1-4; TRBD1 agrees at 8 bases. This CDR3 is 14 amino acids long. CDR1 is DFQATT, CDR2 SNEGSKA, per germline (reference sequence). V lost 4 bases to trimming and J lost 7 bases; unmatched junction nucleotides: 8. CDR3 sequence: CSANPGGQSEKLFF. CDR3 bases: TGCAGTGCTAACCCAGGGGGCCAAAGTGAAAAACTGTTTTTT.

Regarding this clonotype: A single base separates this from a much larger clone, so it may be a read error. The chain employs TRBV7-4 and TRBJ2-7; 9 bases line up with TRBD1. Germline V gene sequence: CDR1 SGHVT, CDR2 SQSDAQ. This CDR3 comprises 12 residues. Trimming removed 5 bases from V and 6 bases from J; junction bases left unmatched: 2. CDR3 sequence: CASSGTGREQYF. CDR3 nucleotide sequence: TGTGCCAGCAGCGGGACAGGGCGCGAGCAGTACTTC.

V gene TRBV12-3 or TRBV12-4 combines with J gene TRBJ2-7; D perhaps matches TRBD1 (5 bases). Trimming took off 6 bases at V and 7 bases at J, with 16 bases between the two ends. This CDR3 is 13 amino acids long. The CDR3 is CASSFRGSGEQYF. The CDR3 coding sequence is TGTGCCAGCAGCTTTAGGGGCTCCGGGGAGCAGTACTTC.

The CDR3 region is CASRLGQGSNEKLFF. The CDR3 bases are TGTGCCAGCAGACTCGGACAGGGGTCTAATGAAAAACTGTTTTTT. This sequence joins TRBV7-9 and TRBJ1-4, with 9 bases identical to TRBD1. CDR3 length: 15 amino acids. J was trimmed by 3 bases and V by 6 bases; bases with no gene match: 5. CDR1 SEHNR and CDR2 FQNEAQ come from the germline V gene (reference sequence). Drawing the rest from reference TRBV7-9 and TRBJ1-4, the complete variable domain is DTGVSQNPRHKITKRGQNVTFRCDPISEHNRLYWYRQTLGQGPEFLTYFQNEAQLEKSRLLSDRFSAERPKGSFSTLEIQRTEQGDSAMYLCASRLGQGSNEKLFFGSGTQLSVL.

This clonotype has more than one count but fewer than ten. The J gene is TRBJ2-2, the V gene TRBV7-9; the match to TRBD1 covers 9 bases. The V gene end was trimmed by 6 bases and the J gene end by 6 bases; junction bases not matched to a gene: 11. Germline CDR1 SEHNR, CDR2 FQNEAQ (reference sequence). This CDR3 comprises 16 residues. CDR3: CASSRRDRVGAGELFF. The CDR3 coding sequence is TGTGCCAGCAGTCGCCGGGACAGGGTAGGGGCCGGGGAGCTGTTTTTT.

This clonotype was recorded many times. The chain uses TRBV15 and TRBJ2-7; 8 bases match TRBD1. The junction had 6 bases not matched to a gene; V was cut back by 2 bases and J by 6 bases. The CDR3 is made up of 14 amino acids. The V gene's germline CDR1 is LNHNV and CDR2 YYDKDF (reference sequence). The CDR3 DNA reads as TGTGCCACCAGCAGACTGGGACAGGCAGGCGAGCAGTACTTC. Translation: CATSRLGQAGEQYF.

Comments on this clonotype: This may be a read error: a much more frequent sequence differs by one nucleotide. Likely a read error: the CDR3 ends without its conserved phenylalanine or tryptophan. The chain is built from TRBV29-1 and TRBJ1-6; TRBD1 matches at 12 bases. Germline V gene data show CDR1 as SQVTM and CDR2 as ANQGSEA. V shed 6 bases and J 7 bases; nucleotides not matched to a gene: 4. This CDR3 has 14 residues. The CDR3 sequence: CSVGQGADNSPLHY. CDR3 bases: TGCAGCGTGGGACAGGGGGCAGACAATTCACCCCTCCACTAT.

This chain links TRBV7-3 with TRBJ1-4; 7 bases are shared with TRBD1. The J segment lost 5 bases and the V segment lost 2 bases, leaving 14 bases of the junction unmatched. The length of the CDR3 is 18 residues. CDR1 is SGHTA and CDR2 is FQGTGA in the germline V gene. CDR3 loop: CASSLLLIGEQGNEKLFF. The CDR3 bases are TGTGCCAGCAGCTTATTGCTTATTGGGGAACAGGGGAATGAAAAACTGTTTTTT. Combining the CDR3 with reference TRBV7-3 and TRBJ1-4 gives the whole variable domain GAGVSQTPSNKVTEKGKYVELRCDPISGHTALYWYRQSLGQGPEFLIYFQGTGAADDSGLPNDRFFAVRPEGSVSTLKIQRTERGDSAVYLCASSLLLIGEQGNEKLFFGSGTQLSVL.

V usage is TRBV7-4 and J usage is TRBJ2-5; D could derive from TRBD1 or TRBD2 (6 bases each). In germline, CDR1 is SGHVT, CDR2 SQSDAQ. CDR3 length: 14 amino acids. V lost 3 bases to trimming and J lost 2 bases, with 10 bases between them. The CDR3 DNA follows: TGTGCCAGCAGCTTTGAGGGGGGACAAGAGACCCAGTACTTC. Translation gives CASSFEGGQETQYF.

V is TRBV20-1 and J is TRBJ2-5; 11 bases are a match to TRBD2. The CDR3 spans 13 residues. J was trimmed by 5 bases and V by 6 bases; bases with no gene match: 5. Germline lookup yields CDR1 DFQATT and CDR2 SNEGSKA (reference sequence). The DNA of the CDR3 is TGCAGTGCCCTAACTAGCGGGAGTGAGACCCAGTACTTC. Protein product: CSALTSGSETQYF.

This clonotype was seen only a few times. This chain joins TRBV5-1 and TRBJ1-2, with 7 bases matching TRBD1. The CDR3 loop spans 16 amino acids. CDR1 is SGHRS and CDR2 is YFSETQ in the germline V gene. J was trimmed by 0 bases and V by 2 bases; bases with no gene match: 7. CDR3 coding DNA: TGCGCCAGCAGCTTACGACAGGGCCCTGCTAACTATGGCTACACCTTC. This sequence encodes CASSLRQGPANYGYTF.

In DNA, the CDR3 is TGTGCCAGCAGCACCGGGGGGGGGGACTACGAGCAGTACTTC. Translating gives CASSTGGGDYEQYF. The chain has TRBV2 and TRBJ2-7, with 8 bases matching TRBD2. This CDR3 is built from 14 residues. CDR1 is SNHLY, CDR2 FYNNEI, per germline. V shed 6 bases, J shed 3 bases, and the junction held 7 bases outside the gene matches.

V gene TRBV10-3 combines with J gene TRBJ1-5; D is unclear. Germline-derived CDR1 and CDR2 are ENHRY and SYGVKD. This CDR3 is 16 amino acids long. The V and J ends lost 2 bases and 0 bases respectively, with 11 bases between them. CDR3 amino acids: CAISEVPNPSNQPQHF. CDR3 bases: TGTGCCATCAGTGAGGTCCCAAACCCTAGCAATCAGCCCCAGCATTTT.

This rearrangement joins TRBV6-9 to TRBJ1-5, with 8 bases aligning to TRBD1. CDR1 is MNHGY and CDR2 is SVAAGI in the germline V gene. This CDR3 has 15 residues. The junction had 9 bases not matched to a gene; V was cut back by 5 bases and J by 6 bases. The DNA for the CDR3 is TGTGCCAGCAGTGGGCAGGGGGCGAACGGTCAGCCCCAGCATTTT. Protein: CASSGQGANGQPQHF.

The sample holds one count of this clonotype. The chain carries TRBV25-1 and TRBJ2-7, with TRBD2 as a possible D gene (6 bases). Trimming pared 2 bases from V and 7 bases from J, leaving 15 bases between. Germline loops: CDR1 MGHDK, CDR2 SYGVNS. There are 14 residues in the CDR3. The CDR3 spells CASSELAPYNEQYF. In DNA form, the CDR3 reads TGTGCCAGCAGTGAACTAGCGCCCTACAATGAGCAGTACTTC.

Notes on this clonotype: Germline is not matched at one junction end, which may reflect a read error. The chain carries TRBV10-3 and TRBJ2-7, with TRBD2 as a possible D gene (5 bases). Per germline, CDR1 ENHRY and CDR2 SYGVKD. CDR3 length: 11 residues. CDR3 loop: CAISGTRDFSF. The DNA for the CDR3 is TGTGCCATCAGTGGAACACGGGATTTTTCCTTC.

The genes are TRBV7-9 and TRBJ2-7; a weak D match, TRBD2 (5 bases). CDR3 length: 16 amino acids. Germline assignment: CDR1 SEHNR and CDR2 FQNEAQ (reference sequence). The germline V and J ends were trimmed by 6 bases and 3 bases, with 21 bases remaining between them. The CDR3 region has the DNA TGTGCCAGCAGTCGAGAACGGGTAACCGGGGACTACGAGCAGTACTTC. Amino acids: CASSRERVTGDYEQYF.

The V call is TRBV9, the J call TRBJ1-1; D is ambiguous. Germline CDR1 reads SGDLS; CDR2 reads YYNGEE. This CDR3 has 13 amino acids. V shed 4 bases and J shed 4 bases, with 11 bases lying between them. The CDR3 region is CASSPGMGTEAFF. The CDR3 region has the DNA TGTGCCAGCAGCCCAGGTATGGGCACTGAAGCTTTCTTT.

At least ten counts were recorded for this clonotype. The J gene is TRBJ1-5, the V gene TRBV7-8; 9 nucleotides align to TRBD1. Germline V gene data show CDR1 as SGHVS and CDR2 as FQNEAQ. This CDR3 has 15 residues. V shed 5 bases, J shed 6 bases, and the junction held 8 bases outside the gene matches. The CDR3 coding sequence is TGTGCCAGCAGCGGCTTCCGACAGGGGGGTCAGCCCCAGCATTTT. Translation: CASSGFRQGGQPQHF.

This rearrangement joins TRBV12-3 or TRBV12-4 to TRBJ1-6; 10 nucleotides line up with TRBD1. V dropped 2 bases and J dropped 10; count of bases not matched to a gene: 11. CDR3 length equals 17 residues. The CDR3 here is CASSLSIGTGAGSPLHF. The CDR3 bases are TGTGCCAGCAGTTTATCAATAGGGACAGGGGCAGGATCACCCCTCCACTTT.

This clonotype was counted ten times or more. The rearrangement links TRBV2 to TRBJ1-1; weak D call: TRBD1 (5 bases). This CDR3 is built from 11 residues. CDR1 and CDR2 from the germline V gene are SNHLY and FYNNEI. V dropped 1 base and J dropped 11 bases, with 8 bases sitting between them. The CDR3 DNA follows: TGTGCCAGCAGTGAAGGGTACAGGGCTTTCTTT. Encoded protein: CASSEGYRAFF.

This clonotype was counted once. The chain recombines TRBV25-1 with TRBJ2-5; TRBD1 matches at 9 bases. CDR3 size: 12 residues. The V gene end was trimmed by 11 bases and the J gene end by 3 bases; junction bases not matched to a gene: 4. From germline, CDR1 is MGHDK and CDR2 SYGVNS. CDR3 DNA sequence: TGTGCCGGGACAGGGAACGAAGAGACCCAGTACTTC. It specifies CAGTGNEETQYF.